Shown below are 4 T cell receptor beta chains from a single sample sequenced in a study of blood T cell repertoires in COVID-19. This table comes from immunoSEQ multiplex PCR, and its TCRdb copy is limited to in-frame clones, with some not included. The sample contains roughly 71,000 clones, around 82% of which appear only once. The specimen sequenced was peripheral blood. The receptors shown here come from a man aged 50 or older with active COVID-19.

The chain recombines TRBV19 with TRBJ1-4; 7 positions match TRBD1. The CDR3 is 11 amino acids. Germline values: CDR1 LNHDA, CDR2 SQIVND (reference sequence). Losses at the gene ends were 7 bases for V and 11 bases for J; bases not matched to a gene: 4. The CDR3 protein is CASKTGSKLFF. CDR3 in DNA: TGTGCCAGTAAGACAGGGAGTAAACTGTTTTTT.

This chain links TRBV2 with TRBJ2-1; 10 bases agree with TRBD1. Germline V gives CDR1 SNHLY, CDR2 FYNNEI. With V trimmed by 10 bases and J by 2 bases, 5 bases remained unmatched. The CDR3 sequence is 14 residues long. Here the CDR3 reads CATQDRGAYNEQFF. Written as DNA, the CDR3 is TGTGCCACCCAGGACAGGGGGGCCTACAATGAGCAGTTCTTC.

The V gene is TRBV6-4, the J gene TRBJ1-2; D perhaps matches TRBD1 (5 bases). The germline CDR1 and CDR2 sequences are MRHNA and SNTAGT. The V gene lost 4 bases and the J gene lost 2 bases, with 20 bases spanning the gap. The CDR3 is 17 amino acids. The CDR3 DNA sequence: TGTGCCAGCAGTGGGGATTGGCGGGGACGCCTAAACTATGGCTACACCTTC. Residues: CASSGDWRGRLNYGYTF.

This clone was observed a handful of times. Here the CDR3 reads CASSSGTGGKSPLHF. The CDR3 coding sequence is TGTGCCAGTAGTTCCGGGACAGGTGGAAAATCACCCCTCCACTTT. J is TRBJ1-6 and V is TRBV19, with 8 bases lining up with TRBD1. The CDR3 sequence is 15 residues long. From germline, CDR1 is LNHDA and CDR2 SQIVND (reference sequence). The ends lost 5 bases at V and 10 bases at J; junction bases unmatched: 10.